The text below deals with one TCR beta chain. Antigen: not known. The entry originates in a study of shared clonotypes between healthy human individuals. The CDR3 has 15 amino acids. V lost 7 bases, J lost 2 bases, and 15 bases lay in between. Per germline, CDR1 LNHDA and CDR2 SQIVND (reference sequence). Study results and limitations: Naive subsets tended to show greater estimated richness than memory subsets. All-four-donor shared clonotypes had higher generation probabilities than non-shared clonotypes did.

Each sample came from a Caucasian adult donor living in Nashville, Tennessee. Evenly divided among several immunoSEQ plates was the genomic DNA of each subset. Profiled with immunoSEQ multiplex PCR; TCRdb holds only in-frame clones, not every one. The sample has approximately 2.5 million clones, over 85% seen once. This sequence originates from a man aged 18 to 35 in good health. Some clones in this sample may be carry-over from other donors' samples. The sequenced sample was naive CD4+ T cells from PBMCs. Subset here: CD45RA+ positively selected. The V and J genes are TRBV19 and TRBJ1-5; D is possibly TRBD1 (5 bases). The CDR3 sequence is CASMAVTGRNQPQHF. The CDR3 DNA follows: TGTGCCAGTATGGCTGTTACAGGACGCAATCAGCCCCAGCATTTT. The variable domain in full, with the rest retrieved from reference TRBV19 and TRBJ1-5, is DGGITQSPKYLFRKEGQNVTLSCEQNLNHDAMYWYRQDPGQGLRLIYYSQIVNDFQKGDIAEGYSVSREKKESFPLTVTSAQKNPTAFYLCASMAVTGRNQPQHFGDGTRLSIL.